One and the same sample provided the 3 T cell receptor beta chains below, sequenced in a study of shared clonotypes between healthy human individuals. Assay used: immunoSEQ multiplex PCR; TCRdb lists only in-frame clones, some missing. This sample has some 1,400,000 clones; over 95% occur once, and the top ten carry roughly 1.2%. The sequenced sample was naive CD4+ T cells sorted from blood. Subset specified: CD45RA+ positively selected. The receptor set was obtained from a man aged 25 to 45 in good health.

The gene calls are TRBV18 and TRBJ1-3; weak D call: TRBD1 (5 bases). CDR3 length: 15 amino acids. Trimming pared 5 bases from V and 2 bases from J, leaving 13 bases between. The V gene's germline CDR1 is KGHSH and CDR2 LQKENI. The CDR3: CASSFRDVTGNTIYF. The CDR3 DNA is TGTGCCAGCTCATTCCGGGACGTAACTGGAAACACCATATATTTT.

The chain combines TRBV19 with TRBJ1-2, with 12 bases lining up with TRBD1. The CDR3 sequence is 17 residues long. Per germline, CDR1 LNHDA and CDR2 SQIVND (reference sequence). V was pared by 4 bases and J by 6 bases, with 12 bases of the junction left unmatched. The CDR3 DNA sequence: TGTGCCAGTAGTACCCCTCCCGGGACAGGGGGCGCAAATGGCTACACCTTC. Translated, it gives CASSTPPGTGGANGYTF.

This chain joins TRBV30 and TRBJ1-1, with 11 bases matching TRBD1. The germline V gene encodes CDR1 GTSNPN and CDR2 SVGIG (reference sequence). The trim removed 2 bases at V and 4 bases at J, leaving 3 bases unmatched. CDR3 size: 14 residues. The CDR3 is CAWSRTGGLTEAFF. DNA of the CDR3: TGTGCCTGGAGTCGGACAGGGGGCCTCACTGAAGCTTTCTTT.